Here is one T cell receptor (beta chain) with its context. Its antigen is currently unknown. The same CDR3 can be traced to other DNA sequences in this sample. Naive CD8 cells comprised CD45RO-negative, CCR7-positively selected cells, excluding terminally differentiated effector memory CD45RA+ cells. All donors qualified as healthy HIV-negative adults and had experienced no recent acute infections or vaccinations. Adult Caucasians living in Nashville, Tennessee made up all of the donors. Sequencing used immunoSEQ multiplex PCR; TCRdb keeps in-frame clones, though not all of them. Of just over 2,000,000 clones detected, about 95% appear once; the ten largest clones hold 1% to 1.3%. This record belongs to a study of shared clonotypes between healthy human individuals. Broader study findings: The represented genetic and exposure-history diversity was limited by the small number of donors.

V was pared by 4 bases and J by 2 bases, with 12 bases between. Germline CDR1 reads SEHNR; CDR2 reads FQNEAQ (reference sequence). The CDR3 has 14 amino acids. The sequenced material came from naive CD8+ T cells sorted from blood. The TCR sequence derives from a man between 18 and 35 years old in good health. This chain connects TRBV7-9 to TRBJ2-7; possibly TRBD2 for D (5 bases). CDR3 sequence reads: CASSSTSGAYEQYF. The CDR3 DNA is TGTGCCAGCAGCTCCACTTCCGGGGCCTACGAGCAGTACTTC. The whole variable domain, filled in from reference TRBV7-9 and TRBJ2-7, reads DTGVSQNPRHKITKRGQNVTFRCDPISEHNRLYWYRQTLGQGPEFLTYFQNEAQLEKSRLLSDRFSAERPKGSFSTLEIQRTEQGDSAMYLCASSSTSGAYEQYFGPGTRLTVT.